Listed below are T cell receptor beta chains from one sample, sequenced in a study of T-cell memory formation after mild COVID-19. TCRdb redid the calling of the 5' RACE reads with MiXCR, one entry per CDR3 protein. The table includes approximately 290,000 distinct CDR3 sequences, roughly a fifth detected once. The sequencing input was PBMCs or a T cell subset sorted from them (not recorded which). These receptors originate from a young man who had mild COVID-19 (a few samples of this study predate the infection). Cell type and time point are not known. CDR3s include the opening cysteine and the closing phenylalanine or tryptophan.

TRBJ2-3 TRBV12-3/TRBV12-4 CASSLLGGYTQYF
TRBJ1-5 TRBV7-9 CASSFTGPTEQPQHF
TRBJ1-4 TRBV6-5 CASSYSDANEKLFF
TRBJ2-5 TRBV7-9 CASSLDLGLAGGETQYF
TRBJ2-5 TRBV5-1 CASSPQGLQETQYF
TRBJ2-5 TRBV15 CATSRDRGVQETQYF
TRBJ2-1 TRBV6-6 CASTWGGADEQFF
TRBJ2-7 TRBV5-1 CASGVGGAYEQYF
TRBJ2-3 TRBV20-1 CSPLPLGRTDTQYF
TRBJ2-2 TRBV20-1 CSARDPRASRELFF
TRBJ1-1 TRBV5-1 CASSRGTWDTEAFF
TRBJ2-7 TRBV29-1 CSGSGQGGYEQYF
TRBJ2-7 TRBV7-9 CASSRLVGYEQYF
TRBJ1-4 TRBV19 CASSRQGREKLFF
TRBJ2-3 TRBV5-4 CASSLSSSRLGDTQYF
TRBJ2-7 TRBV5-5 CASSDRRGQSYEQYF
TRBJ1-1 TRBV4-2 CASSQWSTSETEAFF
TRBJ1-1 TRBV5-1 CASSFLEMNTEAFF
TRBJ1-2 TRBV5-1 CASSLDRIASGGYTF
TRBJ1-6 TRBV20-1 CSARERQGADSPLHF
TRBJ2-3 TRBV20-1 CSARKLVAQYF
TRBJ2-2 TRBV7-2 CASSSRTGTGELFF
TRBJ2-2 TRBV7-9 CASSFRGVYGELFF
TRBJ1-3 TRBV7-8 CASSLGTGRPHSPGNTIYF
TRBJ2-4 TRBV6-2/TRBV6-3 CASSHDPLRGPKNIQYF
TRBJ1-1 TRBV5-1 CASRGNVVNTEAFF
TRBJ2-2 TRBV7-6 CASSFGQGIGGTGELFF
TRBJ1-1 TRBV29-1 CSAGTGNTEAFF
TRBJ1-3 TRBV7-6 CASSSYHSGNTIYF
TRBJ2-1 TRBV6-2/TRBV6-3 CASSYTPGHEQFF
TRBJ2-1 TRBV12-3/TRBV12-4 CASSYSSNEQFF
TRBJ2-3 TRBV4-1 CATSKADTQYF
TRBJ2-7 TRBV27 CASSLGFGTGVEQYF
TRBJ2-3 TRBV7-2 CASSLFSDTQYF
TRBJ2-3 TRBV7-9 CASSQAGNTDTQYF
TRBJ2-3 TRBV18 CASSPPRGRVADTQYF
TRBJ2-5 TRBV7-2 CASSPRTSGTQETQYF
TRBJ1-4 TRBV27 CASKGTGTNEKLFF
TRBJ2-3 TRBV6-2/TRBV6-3 CASSYRSGVADTQYF
TRBJ1-3 TRBV7-9 CASSRGERPGNTIYF
TRBJ2-3 TRBV20-1 CSAPTSGGYTDTQYF
TRBJ1-2 TRBV2 CASSGGRTYGYTF